These 9 T cell receptor beta chains were all obtained from the same sample, sequenced in a study of T cells in Graves' hyperthyroidism and ophthalmopathy. Amplification targeted TCR beta CDR3 regions from RNA transcripts. First-round RT-PCR of the TCR CDR3 relied on the HTBI primer set. TCRdb reanalysed the multiplex PCR reads using MiXCR and keeps one entry per CDR3 protein. Of some 350,000 distinct CDR3 sequences listed, over 12% are singletons. Sequencing used blood. The receptors derive from a woman aged 60-70 years with Graves' ophthalmopathy.

The CDR3 region has the DNA TGCGCCAGCAGGGGAATTGATGAAAAACTGTTTTTT. It encodes CASRGIDEKLFF. This chain connects TRBV10-2 to TRBJ1-4; no reliable D call. Germline V lookup: CDR1 WSHSY, CDR2 SAAADI. The CDR3 totals 12 residues. Trimming shortened V by 6 bases and J by 6 bases, and 8 bases separated the two germline ends.

The chain employs TRBV29-1 and TRBJ2-7, with D possibly matching TRBD2 (5 bases). CDR3 length: 12 residues. Germline V lookup: CDR1 SQVTM, CDR2 ANQGSEA. V lost 7 bases and J 3 bases, leaving 13 bases between the germline ends. CDR3 sequence reads: CSAGKRLYEQYF. The CDR3 DNA reads as TGCAGCGCGGGGAAGCGACTCTACGAGCAGTACTTC.

There are a few counts of this clonotype. A much larger clone sits a single nucleotide away, making a read error possible. The rearrangement uses TRBV2 and TRBJ2-1; possible D gene TRBD2, 6 bases. V lost 5 bases, J lost 5 bases, and 10 bases lay in between. In germline, CDR1 is SNHLY, CDR2 FYNNEI. The CDR3 length is 13 residues. CDR3 residues: CASSTGENNEQFF. CDR3 sequence (DNA): TGTGCCAGCAGTACGGGAGAAAACAATGAGCAGTTCTTC.

This chain joins TRBV7-2 and TRBJ2-1, with a weak D call TRBD2 (6 bases). The CDR3 has 16 residues. Between the trimmed V and J ends, which lost 4 bases and 6 bases, there was a span of 19 bases. CDR1 SGHTA and CDR2 FQGNSA come from the germline V gene. The CDR3 is CASSSLGLAWGNEQFF. The CDR3 DNA reads TGTGCCAGCAGCTCCTTAGGGCTAGCGTGGGGCAATGAGCAGTTCTTC.

The V call is TRBV19, the J call TRBJ2-4, with TRBD1 identical over 7 bases. Germline V gene data show CDR1 as LNHDA and CDR2 as SQIVND (reference sequence). The V and J ends lost 6 bases and 4 bases, in that order; junction bases with no gene match: 9. This CDR3 is built from 15 residues. The CDR3 DNA reads as TGTGCCAGTAGCACCCATCCGGGACAGAAAAACATTCAGTACTTC. It is translated as CASSTHPGQKNIQYF.

This clonotype has only a few counts. The chain links TRBV7-9 to TRBJ2-4, with no clear D. V lost 1 base and J 0 bases, leaving 10 bases between the germline ends. There are 16 residues in the CDR3. Per the germline V gene, CDR1 is SEHNR and CDR2 is FQNEAQ (reference sequence). CDR3 in amino acids: CASSLDFDLAKNIQYF. The DNA of the CDR3 is TGTGCCAGCAGCTTAGATTTTGATCTAGCCAAAAACATTCAGTACTTC.

Worth noting for this clonotype: Possible read error: a much larger clone is one base away. The chain employs TRBV28 and TRBJ2-5; D unclear. Germline-derived CDR1 and CDR2 are MDHEN and SYDVKM. The CDR3 covers 14 residues. CDR3 in DNA: TGTGTCAGCAGTGCCTCCCTGGGGCAAGAGACCCAGTACTTC. Protein sequence: CVSSASLGQETQYF.

The V call is TRBV24-1, the J call TRBJ2-1, with unresolved D. The germline V and J ends were trimmed by 6 bases and 3 bases, with 17 bases remaining between them. Germline V gene lookup returns CDR1 KGHDR and CDR2 SFDVKD. The CDR3 sequence is 16 residues long. The CDR3 DNA reads as TGTGCCACCAGTCCCTCCGCTGGTCCAGTCTACAATGAGCAGTTCTTC. Residues: CATSPSAGPVYNEQFF.

In its sample, this clonotype was seen many times. The J gene is TRBJ2-3, the V gene TRBV27; tentative D call: TRBD1 (6 bases). The CDR3 contains 15 residues. Germline values: CDR1 MNHEY, CDR2 SMNVEV (reference sequence). With 3 bases removed from V and 2 bases from J, the gap between germline ends came to 12 bases. CDR3 bases: TGTGCCAGCAGTTTCCTCAGGGGCCTCACAGATACGCAGTATTTT. It codes for CASSFLRGLTDTQYF.